Listed here are 10 T cell receptor beta chains from one sample, sequenced in a study of T cells in Graves' hyperthyroidism and ophthalmopathy (dated by TCRdb to between 2018 and 2021). The library was produced with multiplex PCR. Reads for this sample came from an Illumina HiSeq 2000. The TCR beta CDR3 regions were amplified from RNA transcripts. The TCR CDR3 was subjected to a first round of RT-PCR using the HTBI primer set and the Qiagen OneStep RT-PCR kit. The public reads were quality trimmed at Q25 with fastp and then assembled into clones with MiXCR by TCRdb, keeping productive beta chains. Every CDR3 protein is listed once, alongside the most common genes and DNA of its rows. This sample gives 350,000 to 400,000 distinct CDR3 sequences in total; about 15% of them show up just once. The ten largest clones represent 32% of the sample. Specimen: blood. These receptor sequences come from a woman between 25 and 40 years old with Graves' hyperthyroidism.

CDR3 protein: CASSFATGGIYSNQPQHF. The CDR3 DNA follows: TGTGCCAGCAGTTTCGCGACAGGGGGAATCTATAGCAATCAGCCCCAGCATTTT. J is TRBJ1-5 and V is TRBV28, with TRBD1 identical over 9 bases. The length of the CDR3 is 18 residues. Germline CDR1 is MDHEN and CDR2 is SYDVKM. V was clipped by 3 bases and J by 0 bases; unmatched bases: 9. The variable domain in full, completed from reference TRBV28 and TRBJ1-5, reads DVKVTQSSRYLVKRTGEKVFLECVQDMDHENMFWYRQDPGLGLRLIYFSYDVKMKEKGDIPEGYSVSREKKERFSLILESASTNQTSMYLCASSFATGGIYSNQPQHFGDGTRLSIL.

The chain recombines TRBV28 with TRBJ1-3; perhaps TRBD1 as D (5 bases). CDR3 size: 15 residues. Trimming cost V 3 bases and J 6 bases, with 15 bases left between them. CDR1 and CDR2 from the germline V gene are MDHEN and SYDVKM. The CDR3 here is CASSFPTDTPNTIYF. The CDR3 DNA is TGTGCCAGCAGTTTTCCGACAGACACTCCAAACACCATATATTTT.

Turning to this clonotype: The junction does not match germline at one end; this may be a read error. The gene calls are TRBV3-1 and TRBJ1-2; D is undetermined. The CDR3 extends over 11 amino acids. Germline CDR1 LGHDT, CDR2 YNNKEL (reference sequence). CDR3 bases: TGTGCCAGCCGCCAAGCCTATGGCTACACCTTC. Translating gives CASRQAYGYTF.

The J gene is TRBJ2-2, the V gene TRBV12-3 or TRBV12-4; D gene uncertain. With 2 bases removed from V and 5 bases from J, the gap between germline ends came to 12 bases. The length of the CDR3 is 15 residues. DNA of the CDR3: TGTGCCAGCAGTTTAAATCGTGTGGGTACCGGGGAGCTGTTTTTT. Translated: CASSLNRVGTGELFF.

This clonotype was picked up a small number of times. The chain employs TRBV18 and TRBJ1-1; D unresolved. The CDR3 spans 15 residues. V dropped 2 bases and J dropped 2 bases, with 12 bases sitting between them. Germline V gene sequence: CDR1 KGHSH, CDR2 LQKENI. The CDR3, as DNA: TGTGCCAGCTCACCAGGGCCTCACTCCAACACTGAAGCTTTCTTT. It translates to CASSPGPHSNTEAFF.

This clonotype was seen at least ten times. This chain uses TRBV4-1 with TRBJ2-7; tentatively, D is TRBD2 (6 bases). V shed 4 bases and J shed 0 bases, with 19 bases lying between them. Per the germline V gene, CDR1 is MGHRA and CDR2 is YSYEKL. The CDR3 length is 17 residues. The CDR3 DNA reads TGCGCCAGCAGCCTCAGCTACGGGAGTTGGAGCTCCTACGAGCAGTACTTC. Amino acids: CASSLSYGSWSSYEQYF.

This clonotype was found many times. The rearrangement links TRBV7-3 to TRBJ2-1; D is undetermined. Looked up from germline, CDR1 is SGHTA and CDR2 is FQGTGA. V was pared by 6 bases and J by 3 bases, with 15 bases between. CDR3 length: 15 amino acids. In DNA, the CDR3 is TGTGCCAGCAGTTCCCTACCGGAGCGCTACAATGAGCAGTTCTTC. Protein: CASSSLPERYNEQFF.

This clonotype was counted at least ten times. The CDR3 DNA is TGTGCCAGCAGCCACGGGACTAGCGGCACCTACGAGCAGTACTTC. It codes for CASSHGTSGTYEQYF. The chain uses TRBV3-1 and TRBJ2-7, with TRBD2 matching 11 bases. V lost 3 bases to trimming and J lost 2 bases; unmatched junction nucleotides: 3. Per germline, CDR1 LGHDT and CDR2 YNNKEL (reference sequence). The length of the CDR3 is 15 residues.

A note on this clonotype: The DNA is omitted, as the CDR3 cannot be located on it reliably, and the CDR3 follows TCRdb's listing. The chain is built from TRBV6-2 or TRBV6-3 and TRBJ2-2; the table calls TRBD2, which could not be checked here. CDR1 MNHEY and CDR2 SVGEGT come from the germline V gene. The CDR3 adds up to 17 amino acids, both ends counted. CDR3 residues: CASSPGLAGDRPGSCFF.

The table lists this clonotype with a few counts. The chain uses TRBV9 and TRBJ2-7, with D perhaps matching TRBD1 (6 bases). V lost 5 bases and J lost 5, with 17 bases in between. CDR1 and CDR2 (germline): SGDLS, YYNGEE. This CDR3 region has 14 residues. In DNA, the CDR3 is TGTGCCAGCAGTCCCAGGGGCGCGGGCGACGAGCAGTACTTC. This sequence encodes CASSPRGAGDEQYF.